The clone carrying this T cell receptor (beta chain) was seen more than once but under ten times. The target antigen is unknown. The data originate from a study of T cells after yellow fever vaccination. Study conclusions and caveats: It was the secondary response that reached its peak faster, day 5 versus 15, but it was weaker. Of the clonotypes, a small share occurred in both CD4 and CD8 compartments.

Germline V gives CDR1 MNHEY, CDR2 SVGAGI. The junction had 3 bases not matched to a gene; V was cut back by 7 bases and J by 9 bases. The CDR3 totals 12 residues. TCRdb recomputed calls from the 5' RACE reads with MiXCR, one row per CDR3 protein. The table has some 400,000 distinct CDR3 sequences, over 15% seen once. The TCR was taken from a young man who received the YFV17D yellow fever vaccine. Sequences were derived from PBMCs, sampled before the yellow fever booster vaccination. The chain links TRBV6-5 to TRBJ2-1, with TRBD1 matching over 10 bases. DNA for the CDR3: TGTGCCAGCACCGACAGGGGGCGTGAGCAGTTCTTC. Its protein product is CASTDRGREQFF.